A selection of T cell receptor beta chains follows, all from one sample in a study of regulatory T cells in long-lasting Graves disease. One entry per CDR3 protein, called by TCRdb with MiXCR from the multiplex PCR reads. The profile shows 400,000 to 650,000 distinct CDR3 sequences, more than 15% of them singletons. These same records also appear under a second study, on T cells in Graves' hyperthyroidism and ophthalmopathy.

Material: peripheral blood mononuclear cells (PBMCs), obtained at new diagnosis, from a patient treated with antithyroid drugs. These receptors were taken from a woman in her forties or fifties with Graves disease. CDR3s include the opening cysteine and the closing phenylalanine or tryptophan. Fields, in order: clone size, D gene, J gene, V gene, CDR3 DNA, CDR3 protein. D genes are given only for firm matches. Some rows mark clone size as missing; the rest say once, few, many or name a class of expanded clone.

NA | NA | TRBJ1-4 | TRBV12-3/TRBV12-4 | TGTGCCAGCAGTTTAGGTGGGGGAGTTTTCGAAAAACTGTTTTTT | CASSLGGGVFEKLFF
many | NA | TRBJ2-1 | TRBV10-3 | TGTGCCATCGCTCAGGACAGTCCCTACAATGAGCAGTTCTTC | CAIAQDSPYNEQFF
many | NA | TRBJ2-1 | TRBV3-1 | TGTGCCAGCAGCCAACTAGCGATTAATGAGCAGTTCTTC | CASSQLAINEQFF
many | TRBD1 | TRBJ1-5 | TRBV11-2 | TGTGCCAGCAGCTTTACAGGGGAGCAGCAGCCCCAGCATTTT | CASSFTGEQQPQHF
many | TRBD2 | TRBJ2-5 | TRBV20-1 | TGCAGTGCTAGAATCTTGGCTAGCGGGGAGGGGGAGACCCAGTACTTC | CSARILASGEGETQYF
many | NA | TRBJ1-1 | TRBV9 | TGTGCCGGCTCACAGGCCGGCGAGGGTGAAGCTTTCTTT | CAGSQAGEGEAFF
many | NA | TRBJ2-1 | TRBV20-1 | TGCAGTGCCCTCCTGATACCATCCTACAATGAGCAGTTCTTC | CSALLIPSYNEQFF
NA | NA | TRBJ1-4 | TRBV7-9 | TGTGCCAGCACCTCGACGGAGTTTAATGAAAAACTGTTTTTT | CASTSTEFNEKLFF
many | NA | TRBJ2-7 | TRBV7-9 | TGTGCCAGCAGCCCGAGTATACAAGACCGGGGGGAGCAGTACTTC | CASSPSIQDRGEQYF
few | TRBD1 | TRBJ1-4 | TRBV19 | TGCGGACAGGGAGGTGAAAAACTGTTTTTT | CGQGGEKLFF
many | NA | TRBJ1-1 | TRBV12-3/TRBV12-4 | TGTGCCAGCAGCTTGGGTCTGGGCACTGAAGCTTTCTTT | CASSLGLGTEAFF
NA | TRBD1 | TRBJ1-1 | TRBV2 | TGTGCCAGCAGACAGGGGGCGCGGGGGGAAGCTTTCTTT | CASRQGARGEAFF
NA | NA | TRBJ2-2 | TRBV6-5 | TGTGCCAGCAGTTATTTATCTGCGGTTACAGACACCGGGGAGCTGTTTTTT | CASSYLSAVTDTGELFF
many | NA | TRBJ1-1 | TRBV12-3/TRBV12-4 | TGTGCCAGCAGAGGGCCTGCCGCTGAAGCTTTCTTT | CASRGPAAEAFF
many | NA | TRBJ1-5 | TRBV6-2/TRBV6-3 | TGTGCCAGCAGTTACGGGATATACAGCAATCAGCCCCAGCATTTT | CASSYGIYSNQPQHF
many | NA | TRBJ2-3 | TRBV6-1 | TGTGCCAGCAGACCTAGAAGGGGCTCCAGGGATACGCAGTATTTT | CASRPRRGSRDTQYF
many | TRBD1 | TRBJ1-5 | TRBV6-9 | TGTGCCAGCAGTTACCGACAGGGGAACAATCAGCCCCAGCATTTT | CASSYRQGNNQPQHF
NA | NA | TRBJ1-2 | TRBV10-3 | TGTGCCATCAGTGCGTGGTCGGAATATGGCTACACCTTC | CAISAWSEYGYTF